Below are 6 T cell receptor beta chains sequenced from a single sample in a study of OX40 agonist ivuxolimab in advanced cancers. Produced via immunoSEQ multiplex PCR; TCRdb's table is partial and in-frame only. The sample has more than 45,000 clones, roughly 83% seen once. The specimen was CD4+ or CD8+ T cells sorted from blood, collected in a trial of the OX40 agonist ivuxolimab. All receptors come from an adult with an advanced solid tumor such as melanoma, head and neck, liver or kidney cancer.

The rearrangement links TRBV6-1 to TRBJ2-2; the match to TRBD2 covers 7 bases. The J segment lost 7 bases and the V segment lost 7 bases, leaving 6 bases of the junction unmatched. The CDR3 is made up of 13 amino acids. Germline lookup yields CDR1 MNHNS and CDR2 SASEGT. In DNA form, the CDR3 reads TGTGCCAGCACCCTGGGGGAGGGCGGGGAGCTGTTTTTT. Protein sequence: CASTLGEGGELFF.

This clone was counted a single time. The J gene is TRBJ1-3, the V gene TRBV18; 9 bases are a match to TRBD1. V dropped 2 bases and J dropped 4; count of bases not matched to a gene: 12. The CDR3 is 18 amino acids. Germline V gene lookup returns CDR1 KGHSH and CDR2 LQKENI. CDR3 DNA: TGTGCCAGCTCACCAGCTTCACAGGGGGCTGTCCACGGAAACACCATATATTTT. Protein: CASSPASQGAVHGNTIYF.

This chain connects TRBV10-2 to TRBJ1-1; D gene uncertain. CDR3 length: 12 residues. Germline-derived CDR1 and CDR2 are WSHSY and SAAADI. The ends were cut back, 2 bases at V and 3 bases at J, with 4 bases in the middle. As DNA, the CDR3 is TGCGCCAGCAGTGAGGGGGACACTGAAGCTTTCTTT. This encodes CASSEGDTEAFF.

This clone is classed as medium-sized. V gene TRBV19 combines with J gene TRBJ2-3; 8 bases map to TRBD1. V lost 9 bases and J lost 2; bases outside the gene matches: 4. CDR1 and CDR2 (germline): LNHDA, SQIVND (reference sequence). The CDR3 spans 13 residues. The CDR3 DNA reads TGTGCCAGCAGACAGGGGTCCACAGATACGCAGTATTTT. Translating gives CASRQGSTDTQYF.

Comment on this clone: The DNA is omitted, as the CDR3 cannot be located on it reliably, and the CDR3 follows TCRdb's listing. The gene calls are TRBV19 and TRBJ2-7. Germline V gene sequence: CDR1 LNHDA, CDR2 SQIVND (reference sequence). From its first to its last residue, the CDR3 has 13 amino acids. The CDR3: CAYICKGSGEQYF.

V is TRBV6-1 and J is TRBJ1-1, with D maybe TRBD1 (6 bases). V lost 4 bases to trimming and J lost 1 base, with 19 bases between them. Looked up from germline, CDR1 is MNHNS and CDR2 is SASEGT. This CDR3 has 17 amino acids. DNA of the CDR3: TGTGCCAGCAGTGCTAGGACAGTCATTATAAAGAACACTGAAGCTTTCTTT. This gives the protein CASSARTVIIKNTEAFF.